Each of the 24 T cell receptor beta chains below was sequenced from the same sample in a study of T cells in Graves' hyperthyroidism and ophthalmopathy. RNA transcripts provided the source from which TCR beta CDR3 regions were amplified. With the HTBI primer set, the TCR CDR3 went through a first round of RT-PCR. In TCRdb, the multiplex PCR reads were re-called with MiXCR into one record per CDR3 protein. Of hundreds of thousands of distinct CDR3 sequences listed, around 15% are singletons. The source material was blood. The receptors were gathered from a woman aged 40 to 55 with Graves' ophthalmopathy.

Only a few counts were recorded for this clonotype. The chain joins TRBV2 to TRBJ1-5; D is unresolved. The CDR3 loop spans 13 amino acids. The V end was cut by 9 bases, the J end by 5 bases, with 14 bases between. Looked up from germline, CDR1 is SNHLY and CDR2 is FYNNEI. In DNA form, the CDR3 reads TGTGCCAGTTCCGACGAAAAGGATCAGCCCCAGCATTTT. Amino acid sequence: CASSDEKDQPQHF.

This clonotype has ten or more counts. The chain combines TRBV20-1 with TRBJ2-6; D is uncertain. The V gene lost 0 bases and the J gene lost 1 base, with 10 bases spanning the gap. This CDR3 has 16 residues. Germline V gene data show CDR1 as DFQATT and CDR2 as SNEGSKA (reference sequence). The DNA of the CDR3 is TGCAGTGCTAGAGATTACACGCAATCTGGGGCCAACGTCCTGACTTTC. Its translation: CSARDYTQSGANVLTF.

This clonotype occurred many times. The CDR3 nucleotides read TGTGCCAGCAGCACCCACAGGGTAAACGAGCAGTACTTC. It codes for CASSTHRVNEQYF. The rearrangement links TRBV6-1 to TRBJ2-7; a weak D match, TRBD1 (6 bases). The V and J ends lost 6 bases and 5 bases respectively, with 14 bases between them. The CDR3 totals 13 residues. Germline lookup yields CDR1 MNHNS and CDR2 SASEGT.

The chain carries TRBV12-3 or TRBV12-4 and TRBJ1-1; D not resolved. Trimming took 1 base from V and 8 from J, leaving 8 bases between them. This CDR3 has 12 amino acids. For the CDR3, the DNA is TGTGCCAGCAGTTTAGGCTTGGGGGAAGCTTTCTTT. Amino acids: CASSLGLGEAFF.

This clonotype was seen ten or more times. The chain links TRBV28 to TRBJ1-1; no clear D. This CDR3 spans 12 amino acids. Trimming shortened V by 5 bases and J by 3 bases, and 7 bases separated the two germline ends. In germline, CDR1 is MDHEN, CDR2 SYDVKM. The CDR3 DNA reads TGTGCCAGCAGTCAGCTGTACACTGAAGCTTTCTTT. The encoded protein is CASSQLYTEAFF.

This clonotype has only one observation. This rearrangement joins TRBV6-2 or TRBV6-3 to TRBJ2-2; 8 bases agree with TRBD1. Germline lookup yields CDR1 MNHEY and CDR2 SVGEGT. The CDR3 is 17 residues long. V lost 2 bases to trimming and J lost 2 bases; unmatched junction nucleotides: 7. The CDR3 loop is CASSYLLRGRNTGELFF. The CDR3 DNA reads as TGTGCCAGCAGTTACCTCCTCAGGGGGCGAAACACCGGGGAGCTGTTTTTT.

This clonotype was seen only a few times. The CDR3: CSVELKATSGGNLYEQYF. CDR3 DNA sequence: TGCAGCGTTGAGCTAAAGGCTACTAGCGGGGGAAACCTCTACGAGCAGTACTTC. The chain uses TRBV29-1 and TRBJ2-7; 11 bases fit TRBD2. CDR1 is SQVTM, CDR2 ANQGSEA, per germline. The CDR3 runs to 18 residues. J gave up 3 bases and V 3 bases, and 16 bases lay outside the gene matches.

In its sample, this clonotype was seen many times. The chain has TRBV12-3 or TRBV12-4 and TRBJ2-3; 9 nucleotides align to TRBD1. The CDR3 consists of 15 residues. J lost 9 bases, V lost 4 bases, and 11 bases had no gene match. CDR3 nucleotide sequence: TGTGCCAGCAGTTCCCGGGACAGGGTAGGGTGGACGCAGTATTTT. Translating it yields CASSSRDRVGWTQYF.

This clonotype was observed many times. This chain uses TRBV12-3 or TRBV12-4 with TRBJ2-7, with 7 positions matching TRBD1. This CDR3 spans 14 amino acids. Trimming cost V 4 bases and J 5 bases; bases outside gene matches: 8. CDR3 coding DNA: TGTGCCAGCAGTTCGACAGGGCTTCCCCACGAGCAGTACTTC. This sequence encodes CASSSTGLPHEQYF.

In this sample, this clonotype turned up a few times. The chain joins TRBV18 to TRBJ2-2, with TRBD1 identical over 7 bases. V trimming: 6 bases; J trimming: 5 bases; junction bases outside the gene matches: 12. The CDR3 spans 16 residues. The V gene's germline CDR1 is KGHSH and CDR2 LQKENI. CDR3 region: CASSSGRQGRTGELFF. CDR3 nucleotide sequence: TGTGCCAGCTCCTCAGGAAGACAGGGAAGGACCGGGGAGCTGTTTTTT.

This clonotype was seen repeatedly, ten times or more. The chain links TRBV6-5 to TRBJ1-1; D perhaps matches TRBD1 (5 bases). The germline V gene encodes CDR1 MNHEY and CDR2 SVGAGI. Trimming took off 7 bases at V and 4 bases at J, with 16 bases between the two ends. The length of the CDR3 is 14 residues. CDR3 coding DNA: TGTGCCAGCAAAAGGCGGGGGGAAGTCACTGAAGCTTTCTTT. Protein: CASKRRGEVTEAFF.

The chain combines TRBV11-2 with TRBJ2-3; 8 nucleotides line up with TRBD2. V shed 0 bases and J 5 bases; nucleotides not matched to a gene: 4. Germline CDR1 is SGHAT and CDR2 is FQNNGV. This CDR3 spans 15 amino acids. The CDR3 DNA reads TGTGCCAGCAGCTTAGATCGAGCGGGAGAAGATACGCAGTATTTT. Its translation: CASSLDRAGEDTQYF.

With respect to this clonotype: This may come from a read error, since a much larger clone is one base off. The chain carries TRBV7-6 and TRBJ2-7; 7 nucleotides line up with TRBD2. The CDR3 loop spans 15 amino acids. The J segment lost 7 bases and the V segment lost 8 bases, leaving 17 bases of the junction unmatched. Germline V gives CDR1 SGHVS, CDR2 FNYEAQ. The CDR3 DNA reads TGTGCCAGCGGGTCCAACGGGAGGCCCACTAAGGAGCAGTACTTC. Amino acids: CASGSNGRPTKEQYF.

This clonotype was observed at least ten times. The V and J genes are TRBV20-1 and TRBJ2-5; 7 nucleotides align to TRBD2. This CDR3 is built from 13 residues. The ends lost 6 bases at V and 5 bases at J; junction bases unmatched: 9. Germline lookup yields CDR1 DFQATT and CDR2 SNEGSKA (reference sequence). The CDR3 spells CSASRELGETQYF. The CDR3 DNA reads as TGCAGTGCCTCGCGGGAGCTTGGGGAGACCCAGTACTTC.

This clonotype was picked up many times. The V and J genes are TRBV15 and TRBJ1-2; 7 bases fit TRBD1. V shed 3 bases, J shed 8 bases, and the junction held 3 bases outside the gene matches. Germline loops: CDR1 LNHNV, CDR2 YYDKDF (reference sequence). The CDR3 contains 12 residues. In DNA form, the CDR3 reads TGTGCCACCAGCAGGACAGGGACCGGCTACACCTTC. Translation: CATSRTGTGYTF.

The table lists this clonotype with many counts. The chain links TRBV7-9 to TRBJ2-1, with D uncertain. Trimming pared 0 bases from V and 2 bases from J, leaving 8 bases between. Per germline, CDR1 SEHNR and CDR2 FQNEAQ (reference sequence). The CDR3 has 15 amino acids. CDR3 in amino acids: CASSLAFTAYNEQFF. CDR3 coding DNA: TGTGCCAGCAGCTTAGCATTTACCGCCTACAATGAGCAGTTCTTC.

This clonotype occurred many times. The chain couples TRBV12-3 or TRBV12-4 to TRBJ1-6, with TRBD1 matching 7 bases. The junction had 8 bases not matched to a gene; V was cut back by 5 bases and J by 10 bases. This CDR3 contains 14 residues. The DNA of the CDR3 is TGTGCCAGCAGTCAGGGACAGCTTCACTCACCCCTCCACTTT. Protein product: CASSQGQLHSPLHF.

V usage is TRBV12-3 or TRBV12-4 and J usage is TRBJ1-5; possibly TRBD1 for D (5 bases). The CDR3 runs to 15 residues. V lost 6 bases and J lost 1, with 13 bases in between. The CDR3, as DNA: TGTGCCAGCAGAGACCCACGGGGGAGCAATCAGCCCCAGCATTTT. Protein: CASRDPRGSNQPQHF.

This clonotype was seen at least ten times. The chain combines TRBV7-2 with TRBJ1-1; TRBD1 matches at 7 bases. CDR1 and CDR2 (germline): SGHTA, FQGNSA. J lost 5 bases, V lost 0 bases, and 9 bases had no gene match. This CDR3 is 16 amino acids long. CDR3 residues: CASSLAGRGVKTEAFF. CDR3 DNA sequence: TGTGCCAGCAGCTTAGCAGGCAGGGGGGTAAAGACTGAAGCTTTCTTT.

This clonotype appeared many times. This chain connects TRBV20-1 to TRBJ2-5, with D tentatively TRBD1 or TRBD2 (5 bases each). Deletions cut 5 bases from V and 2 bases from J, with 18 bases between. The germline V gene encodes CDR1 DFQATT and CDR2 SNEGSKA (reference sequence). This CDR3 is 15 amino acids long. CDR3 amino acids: CSASGGGRFQETQYF. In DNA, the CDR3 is TGCAGTGCTTCAGGTGGGGGACGCTTTCAAGAGACCCAGTACTTC.

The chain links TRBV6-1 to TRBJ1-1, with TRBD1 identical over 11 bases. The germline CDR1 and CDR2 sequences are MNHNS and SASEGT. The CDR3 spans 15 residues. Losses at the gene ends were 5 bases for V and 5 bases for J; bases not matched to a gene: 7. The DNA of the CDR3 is TGTGCCAGCAGTCTCGGACAGGGGGCTCGGACTGAAGCTTTCTTT. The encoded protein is CASSLGQGARTEAFF.

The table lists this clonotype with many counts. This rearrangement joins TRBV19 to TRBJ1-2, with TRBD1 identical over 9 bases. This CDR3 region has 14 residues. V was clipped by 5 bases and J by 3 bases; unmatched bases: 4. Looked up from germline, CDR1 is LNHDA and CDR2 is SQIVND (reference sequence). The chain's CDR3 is CASSRGDRDYGYTF. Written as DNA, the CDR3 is TGTGCCAGTAGTCGTGGGGACAGGGACTATGGCTACACCTTC.

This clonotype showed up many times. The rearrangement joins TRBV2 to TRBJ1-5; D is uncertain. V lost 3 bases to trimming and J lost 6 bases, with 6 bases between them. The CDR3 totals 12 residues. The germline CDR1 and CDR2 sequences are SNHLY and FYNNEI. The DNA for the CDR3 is TGTGCCAGCAGTGACCACCGTCAGCCCCAGCATTTT. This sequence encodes CASSDHRQPQHF.

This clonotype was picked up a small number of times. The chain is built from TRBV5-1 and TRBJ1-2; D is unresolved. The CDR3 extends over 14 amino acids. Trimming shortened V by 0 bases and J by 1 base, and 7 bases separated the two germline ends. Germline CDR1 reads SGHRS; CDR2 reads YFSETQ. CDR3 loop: CASSLEQLNYGYTF. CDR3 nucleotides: TGCGCCAGCAGCTTGGAACAGCTTAACTATGGCTACACCTTC. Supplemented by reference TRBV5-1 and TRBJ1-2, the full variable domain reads KAGVTQTPRYLIKTRGQQVTLSCSPISGHRSVSWYQQTPGQGLQFLFEYFSETQRNKGNFPGRFSGRQFSNSRSEMNVSTLELGDSALYLCASSLEQLNYGYTFGSGTRLTVV.